These 9 T cell receptor beta chains originate from one sample sequenced in a study of T cells in Graves' hyperthyroidism and ophthalmopathy. RNA transcripts served as the template for amplifying TCR beta CDR3 regions. HTBI primers were used for first-round RT-PCR of the TCR CDR3. TCRdb reanalysed the multiplex PCR reads using MiXCR and keeps one entry per CDR3 protein. There are a few hundred thousand distinct CDR3 sequences in the sample; around 45% occur only once, and approximately 8.4% lies in the top ten. Sequencing was carried out using peripheral blood or thyroid tissue (not recorded which). The source of these receptors is a woman between 18 and 29 years old with Graves' hyperthyroidism.

This sequence joins TRBV19 and TRBJ2-1; TRBD2 is a possible D gene (6 bases). Deletions cut 5 bases from V and 6 bases from J, with 14 bases between. The CDR3 has 14 amino acids. CDR1 is LNHDA, CDR2 SQIVND, per germline (reference sequence). Here the CDR3 reads CASSWLARSNEQFF. The DNA of the CDR3 is TGTGCCAGTAGTTGGCTAGCGCGAAGCAATGAGCAGTTCTTC.

Notes on this clonotype: This may stem from a read error, because a much larger clone lies one nucleotide away. The chain is built from TRBV19 and TRBJ2-5, with TRBD1 identical over 7 bases. Germline trimming cut 6 bases from V and 9 bases from J; bases unmatched to any gene: 19. Germline CDR1 LNHDA, CDR2 SQIVND (reference sequence). The CDR3 length is 16 residues. CDR3 bases: TGTGCCAGTAGACAACATACAGGGGCTCAGGAGGAGGCCCAGTACTTC. Translation gives CASRQHTGAQEEAQYF.

The chain combines TRBV20-1 with TRBJ1-1; 7 bases match TRBD1. The CDR3 is 14 amino acids. Germline assignment: CDR1 DFQATT and CDR2 SNEGSKA (reference sequence). V lost 0 bases to trimming and J lost 3 bases; unmatched junction nucleotides: 4. Written as DNA, the CDR3 is TGCAGTGCTAGAGACGAGGGGGCGGACACTGAAGCTTTCTTT. It is translated as CSARDEGADTEAFF.

The chain uses TRBV7-9 and TRBJ1-2, with a possible D match to TRBD1 (6 bases). The V gene's germline CDR1 is SEHNR and CDR2 FQNEAQ (reference sequence). The CDR3 sequence is 12 residues long. Trimming stripped 5 bases from V and 8 bases from J, with 12 bases between. The CDR3 region has the DNA TGTGCCAGCAGCCCTACAAGGGGGGGCTACACCTTC. This gives the protein CASSPTRGGYTF.

Of note for this clonotype: A much larger clone sits a single nucleotide away, making a read error possible. CDR3 nucleotide sequence: TGCAGTGCTACCCCTTTTGTTGACTCCTACGAGCAGTACTTC. Translated, it gives CSATPFVDSYEQYF. The rearrangement links TRBV20-1 to TRBJ2-7; D unclear. V lost 4 bases, J lost 0 bases, and 13 bases lay in between. Germline V lookup: CDR1 DFQATT, CDR2 SNEGSKA (reference sequence). There are 14 residues in the CDR3.

This clonotype was picked up many times. DNA for the CDR3: TGTGCCAGCAGCTGGACAGGGGTCAACTACGAGCAGTACTTC. It encodes CASSWTGVNYEQYF. This chain connects TRBV7-2 to TRBJ2-7; TRBD1 agrees at 9 bases. V trimming: 4 bases; J trimming: 3 bases; junction bases outside the gene matches: 4. From germline, CDR1 is SGHTA and CDR2 FQGNSA. CDR3 size: 14 residues. The entire variable domain, with the rest obtained from reference TRBV7-2 and TRBJ2-7, is as follows: GAGVSQSPSNKVTEKGKDVELRCDPISGHTALYWYRQSLGQGLEFLIYFQGNSAPDKSGLPSDRFSAERTGGSVSTLTIQRTQQEDSAVYLCASSWTGVNYEQYFGPGTRLTVT.

This clonotype was seen many times. The chain uses TRBV5-1 and TRBJ1-2; tentatively, D is TRBD1 (5 bases). The V end lost 1 base, the J end lost 3 bases, and 10 bases lay between the germline ends. The V gene's germline CDR1 is SGHRS and CDR2 YFSETQ. This CDR3 region has 14 residues. This CDR3 reads CASSLRVTDYGYTF. Here the CDR3 DNA reads TGCGCCAGCAGCTTGAGGGTGACAGACTATGGCTACACCTTC. The entire variable domain, with the rest obtained from reference TRBV5-1 and TRBJ1-2, is as follows: KAGVTQTPRYLIKTRGQQVTLSCSPISGHRSVSWYQQTPGQGLQFLFEYFSETQRNKGNFPGRFSGRQFSNSRSEMNVSTLELGDSALYLCASSLRVTDYGYTFGSGTRLTVV.

This clonotype has only a few counts. The chain carries TRBV3-1 and TRBJ1-4; possibly TRBD1 for D (5 bases). The length of the CDR3 is 16 residues. The ends were cut back, 3 bases at V and 1 base at J, with 12 bases in the middle. Germline-derived CDR1 and CDR2 are LGHDT and YNNKEL (reference sequence). The chain's CDR3 is CASSHLFTGTNEKLFF. CDR3 nucleotides: TGTGCCAGCAGCCACCTTTTCACAGGAACTAATGAAAAACTGTTTTTT.

V and J are TRBV7-9 and TRBJ2-6; D gene unclear. Trimming stripped 3 bases from V and 2 bases from J, with 14 bases between. This CDR3 is 17 amino acids long. The germline CDR1 and CDR2 sequences are SEHNR and FQNEAQ (reference sequence). CDR3 in amino acids: CASSLGRMNTGANVLTF. The CDR3 DNA follows: TGTGCCAGCAGCTTGGGCAGGATGAACACTGGGGCCAACGTCCTGACTTTC.